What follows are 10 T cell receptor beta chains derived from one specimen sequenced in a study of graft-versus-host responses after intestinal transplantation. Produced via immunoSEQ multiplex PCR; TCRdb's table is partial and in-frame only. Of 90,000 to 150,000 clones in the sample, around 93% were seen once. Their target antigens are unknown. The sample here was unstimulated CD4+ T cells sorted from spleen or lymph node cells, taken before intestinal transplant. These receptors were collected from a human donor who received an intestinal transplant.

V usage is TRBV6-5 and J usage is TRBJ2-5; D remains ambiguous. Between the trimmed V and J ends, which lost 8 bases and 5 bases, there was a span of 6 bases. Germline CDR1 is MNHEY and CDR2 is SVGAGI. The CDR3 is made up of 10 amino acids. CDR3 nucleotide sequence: TGTGCCAGCGAAACGGAGACCCAGTACTTC. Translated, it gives CASETETQYF.

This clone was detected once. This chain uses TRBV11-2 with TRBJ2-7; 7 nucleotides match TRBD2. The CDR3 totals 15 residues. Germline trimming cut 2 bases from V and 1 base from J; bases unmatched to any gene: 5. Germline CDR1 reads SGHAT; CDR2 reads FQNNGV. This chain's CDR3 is CASSLSGGSSYEQYF. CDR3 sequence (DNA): TGTGCCAGCAGCTTATCGGGGGGTTCATCCTACGAGCAGTACTTC.

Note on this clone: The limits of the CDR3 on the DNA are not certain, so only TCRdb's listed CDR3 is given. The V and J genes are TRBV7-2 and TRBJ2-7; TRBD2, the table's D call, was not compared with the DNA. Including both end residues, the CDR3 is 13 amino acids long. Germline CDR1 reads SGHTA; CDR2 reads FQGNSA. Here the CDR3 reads CASSLWGEGSLYF.

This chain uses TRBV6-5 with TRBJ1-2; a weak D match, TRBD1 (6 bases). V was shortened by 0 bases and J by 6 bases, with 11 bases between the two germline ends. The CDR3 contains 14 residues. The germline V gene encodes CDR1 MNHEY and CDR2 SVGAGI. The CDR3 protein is CASSYSPDRNGYTF. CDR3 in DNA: TGTGCCAGCAGTTACTCTCCGGACAGAAATGGCTACACCTTC.

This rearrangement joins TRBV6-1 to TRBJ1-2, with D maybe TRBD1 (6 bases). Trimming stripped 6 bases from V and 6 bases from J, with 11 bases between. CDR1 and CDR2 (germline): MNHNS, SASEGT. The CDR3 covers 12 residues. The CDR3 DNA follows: TGTGCCAGCAGACAGGGATACGATGGCTACACCTTC. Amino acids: CASRQGYDGYTF.

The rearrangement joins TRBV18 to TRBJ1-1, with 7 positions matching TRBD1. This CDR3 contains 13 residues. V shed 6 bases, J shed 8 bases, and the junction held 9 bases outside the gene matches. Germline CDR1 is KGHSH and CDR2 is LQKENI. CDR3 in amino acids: CASSGQVRGEAFF. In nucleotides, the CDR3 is TGTGCCAGCTCTGGACAGGTCCGGGGAGAAGCTTTCTTT.

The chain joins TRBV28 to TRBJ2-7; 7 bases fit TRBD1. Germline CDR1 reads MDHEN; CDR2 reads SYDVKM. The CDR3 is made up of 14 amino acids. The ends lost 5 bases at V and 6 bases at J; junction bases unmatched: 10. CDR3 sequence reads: CASSLRQGVSEQYF. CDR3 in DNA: TGTGCCAGCAGTCTCCGACAGGGAGTCTCCGAGCAGTACTTC.

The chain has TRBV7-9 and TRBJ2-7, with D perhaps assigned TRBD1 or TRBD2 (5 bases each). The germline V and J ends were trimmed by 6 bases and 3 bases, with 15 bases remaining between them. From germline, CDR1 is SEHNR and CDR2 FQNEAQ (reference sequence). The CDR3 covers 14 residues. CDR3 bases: TGTGCCAGCAGTCAGGCGGGCAGGGTCTACGAGCAGTACTTC. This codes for CASSQAGRVYEQYF.

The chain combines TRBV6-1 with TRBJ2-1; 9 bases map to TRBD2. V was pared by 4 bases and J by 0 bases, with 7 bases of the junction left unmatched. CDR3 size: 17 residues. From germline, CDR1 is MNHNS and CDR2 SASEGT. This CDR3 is CASSASRREGSYNEQFF. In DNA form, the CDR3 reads TGTGCCAGCAGTGCATCTAGGCGGGAGGGCTCCTACAATGAGCAGTTCTTC.

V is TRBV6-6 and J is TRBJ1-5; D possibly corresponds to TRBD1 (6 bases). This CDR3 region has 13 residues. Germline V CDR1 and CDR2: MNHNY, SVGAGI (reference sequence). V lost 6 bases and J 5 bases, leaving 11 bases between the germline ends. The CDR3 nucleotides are TGTGCCAGCAGCAAGGACAGTTATCAGCCCCAGCATTTT. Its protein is CASSKDSYQPQHF.